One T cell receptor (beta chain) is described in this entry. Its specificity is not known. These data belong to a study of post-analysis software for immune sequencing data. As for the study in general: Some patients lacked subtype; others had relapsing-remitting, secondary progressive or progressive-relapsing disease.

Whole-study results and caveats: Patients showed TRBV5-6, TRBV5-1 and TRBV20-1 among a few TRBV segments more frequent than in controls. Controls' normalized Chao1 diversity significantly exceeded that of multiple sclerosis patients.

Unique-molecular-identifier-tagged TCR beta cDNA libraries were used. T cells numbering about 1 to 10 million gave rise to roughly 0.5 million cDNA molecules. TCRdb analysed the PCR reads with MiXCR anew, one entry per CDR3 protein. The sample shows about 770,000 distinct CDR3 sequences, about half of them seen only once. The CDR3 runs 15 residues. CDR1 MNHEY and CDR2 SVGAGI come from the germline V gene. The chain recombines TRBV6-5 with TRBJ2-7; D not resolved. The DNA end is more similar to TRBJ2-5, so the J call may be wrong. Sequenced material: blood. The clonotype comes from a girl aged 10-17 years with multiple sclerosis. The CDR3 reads CASSYDLGPQETQYF. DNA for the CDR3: TGTGCCAGCAGTTACGACCTCGGCCCACAAGAGACCCAGTACTTC.